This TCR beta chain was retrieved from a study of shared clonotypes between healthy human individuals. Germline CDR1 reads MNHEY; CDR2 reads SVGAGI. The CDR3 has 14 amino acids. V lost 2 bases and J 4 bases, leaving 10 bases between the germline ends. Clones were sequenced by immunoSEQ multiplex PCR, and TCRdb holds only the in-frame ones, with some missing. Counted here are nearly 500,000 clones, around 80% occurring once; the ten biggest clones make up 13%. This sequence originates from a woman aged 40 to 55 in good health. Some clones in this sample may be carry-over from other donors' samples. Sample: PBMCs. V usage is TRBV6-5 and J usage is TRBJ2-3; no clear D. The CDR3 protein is CASSYGSPADTQYF. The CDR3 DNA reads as TGTGCCAGCAGTTACGGCAGTCCGGCAGATACGCAGTATTTT.